A single sample gave rise to the 2 T cell receptor beta chains below, sequenced in a study of T cell clonotyping in hematopoietic cell transplantation. The time point denotes: recipient sample about 28 days before transplant, after cytoreduction. Sequencing used immunoSEQ multiplex PCR; TCRdb keeps in-frame clones, though not all of them. The sample yields about 29,000 clones, roughly 80% seen once. Source: peripheral blood mononuclear cells, taken before stem cell transplant. Receptors originate from a woman in her 30s with chronic myeloid leukemia. Some clones in this sample may be carry-over from other donors' samples.

V and J are TRBV4-1 and TRBJ2-3; maybe TRBD2 (6 bases). Germline-derived CDR1 and CDR2 are MGHRA and YSYEKL. This CDR3 comprises 12 residues. V was cut by 4 bases and J by 6 bases, with 8 bases left in between. CDR3 bases: TGCGCCAGCAGCCGACTAGGCGATACGCAGTATTTT. It yields the protein CASSRLGDTQYF.

The chain carries TRBV7-6 and TRBJ2-6, with 7 bases that match TRBD1. The CDR3 length is 15 residues. J lost 4 bases, V lost 3 bases, and 3 bases had no gene match. The germline V gene encodes CDR1 SGHVS and CDR2 FNYEAQ. This chain's CDR3 is CASSFTGEGANVLTF. DNA for the CDR3: TGTGCCAGCAGCTTCACAGGGGAAGGGGCCAACGTCCTGACTTTC.